This paragraph reports one TCR beta chain. What it binds is unknown. Likely a read error: the CDR3 ends without its conserved phenylalanine or tryptophan. After template switching added a universal primer site, the resulting cDNA carried unique molecular identifiers. Each CDR3 protein gets one entry after TCRdb re-called the 5' RACE reads with MiXCR. The data show hundreds of thousands of distinct CDR3 sequences, around 6% seen once. The sample is drawn from a study of identical twins. CDR3 length: 14 amino acids. Germline lookup yields CDR1 DFQATT and CDR2 SNEGSKA (reference sequence). Trimming took 5 bases from V and 1 from J; bases not matched to a gene: 3. Overall study results and limits: Alpha sequences that were out-of-frame and twin-shared showed an excess of low generation probability. Sequences that were beta out-of-frame showed weaker excess twin sharing.

The chain uses TRBV20-1 and TRBJ1-5, with 9 bases that match TRBD1. Material: naive T cells sorted from blood. The TCR sequence derives from a young man in good health. In nucleotides, the CDR3 is TGCAGTGCTCGACAGGGGGTAAGCAATCAGCCCCAGCATTCT. As protein: CSARQGVSNQPQHS.